The 14 T cell receptor beta chains given below trace back to one sample, sequenced in a study of blood T cell repertoires in COVID-19. Sequencing was performed with immunoSEQ multiplex PCR; in TCRdb, only in-frame clones are kept and a portion is missing. The sample records hundreds of thousands of clones, 65% to 90% being singletons. The source material was peripheral blood. The receptor source for this set is a human donor in a cohort sampled during active COVID-19.

The chain couples TRBV6-5 to TRBJ1-2; TRBD1 might be the D (6 bases). V lost 6 bases to trimming and J lost 4 bases, with 9 bases between them. Germline loops: CDR1 MNHEY, CDR2 SVGAGI. CDR3 length: 12 residues. CDR3 sequence reads: CASRQGGYGYTF. The CDR3 bases are TGTGCCAGCAGACAGGGCGGCTATGGCTACACCTTC.

For the CDR3, the DNA is TGTGCCAGCAGAAATACAGGGTGGTACTCACCCCTCCACTTT. Protein sequence: CASRNTGWYSPLHF. The rearrangement joins TRBV25-1 to TRBJ1-6, with D possibly matching TRBD1 (6 bases). Trimming stripped 6 bases from V and 10 bases from J, with 16 bases between. The germline CDR1 and CDR2 sequences are MGHDK and SYGVNS. The CDR3 runs 14 residues. The entire variable domain, with the rest obtained from reference TRBV25-1 and TRBJ1-6, is as follows: EADIYQTPRYLVIGTGKKITLECSQTMGHDKMYWYQQDPGMELHLIHYSYGVNSTEKGDLSSESTVSRIRTEHFPLTLESARPSHTSQYLCASRNTGWYSPLHFGNGTRLTVT.

The gene calls are TRBV3-1 (or the pseudogene TRBV3-2) and TRBJ2-3; 8 nucleotides agree with TRBD1. The germline V gene encodes CDR1 LGHDT and CDR2 YNNKEL (reference sequence). The V gene end was trimmed by 2 bases and the J gene end by 4 bases; junction bases not matched to a gene: 5. The CDR3 has 15 residues. This CDR3 reads CASSQTTGGADTQYF. As DNA, the CDR3 is TGTGCCAGCAGCCAAACAACAGGGGGAGCAGATACGCAGTATTTT.

In its sample, this clone was seen once. The chain recombines TRBV7-2 with TRBJ1-2, with TRBD1 matching 9 bases. The germline V gene encodes CDR1 SGHTA and CDR2 FQGNSA. This CDR3 is built from 14 residues. V was pared by 1 base and J by 4 bases, with 1 base of the junction left unmatched. The CDR3 sequence is CASSLEGQGYGYTF. DNA of the CDR3: TGTGCCAGCAGCTTAGAGGGACAGGGCTATGGCTACACCTTC.

V usage is TRBV19 and J usage is TRBJ1-4, with D possibly matching TRBD1 (5 bases). CDR3 length: 15 amino acids. Germline loops: CDR1 LNHDA, CDR2 SQIVND (reference sequence). V gave up 2 bases and J gave up 10 bases, with 17 bases separating them. The DNA for the CDR3 is TGTGCCAGTAGTATACCGGGCAGGGAAGGTGTAAAACTGTTTTTT. Translating gives CASSIPGREGVKLFF.

The CDR3 sequence is CASGGRRGEQYF. The CDR3 region has the DNA TGTGCCAGCGGCGGTAGAAGGGGCGAGCAGTACTTC. The rearrangement joins TRBV5-8 to TRBJ2-7, with D perhaps matching TRBD1 (5 bases). Germline loops: CDR1 SGHTS, CDR2 YDEGEE. The V end was cut by 7 bases, the J end by 6 bases, with 14 bases between. The CDR3 totals 12 residues. The variable domain in full, with the rest retrieved from reference TRBV5-8 and TRBJ2-7, is EAGVTQSPTHLIKTRGQQATLRCSPISGHTSVYWYQQALGLGLQFLLWYDEGEERNRGNFPPRFSGRQFPNYSSELNVNALELEDSALYLCASGGRRGEQYFGPGTRLTVT.

A remark on this clone: The junction differs from germline at one of its ends, possibly a read error. This CDR3 is also generated by other DNA sequences in the sample. CDR3 bases: TGTGCCAGCAGTTTAGACAGAAGATATGGCTACACCTTC. Translating it yields CASSLDRRYGYTF. This rearrangement joins TRBV7-2 to TRBJ1-2, with D possibly matching TRBD1 (5 bases). CDR3 size: 13 residues. The germline V gene encodes CDR1 SGHTA and CDR2 FQGNSA.

The rearrangement uses TRBV18 and TRBJ1-5, with 7 nucleotides matching TRBD1. The V gene's germline CDR1 is KGHSH and CDR2 LQKENI. This CDR3 region has 14 residues. V lost 6 bases, J lost 6 bases, and 8 bases stayed unmatched. The chain's CDR3 is CASSQTGSGQPQHF. The CDR3 DNA follows: TGTGCCAGCTCGCAGACAGGGTCAGGTCAGCCCCAGCATTTT.

The chain carries TRBV28 and TRBJ2-1; 10 positions match TRBD1. The CDR3 covers 15 residues. V lost 5 bases, J lost 7 bases, and 8 bases stayed unmatched. Germline values: CDR1 MDHEN, CDR2 SYDVKM. As DNA, the CDR3 is TGTGCCAGCAGTCGTGACAGGGGGCGATTGAATGAGCAGTTCTTC. It specifies CASSRDRGRLNEQFF.

The rearrangement uses TRBV27 and TRBJ1-5; no clear D. Germline values: CDR1 MNHEY, CDR2 SMNVEV (reference sequence). V dropped 5 bases and J dropped 8 bases, with 16 bases sitting between them. The CDR3 has 14 residues. In DNA, the CDR3 is TGTGCCAGCAGTCTCCGACTCTCTTCGAAGCCCCAGCATTTT. It is translated as CASSLRLSSKPQHF.

The gene calls are TRBV27 and TRBJ2-1; 7 nucleotides align to TRBD2. CDR3 length: 13 residues. Germline CDR1 MNHEY, CDR2 SMNVEV (reference sequence). Trimming at V came to 2 bases and at J to 7 bases, leaving 2 bases not matched to a gene. DNA of the CDR3: TGTGCCAGCAGTTTAATGGGGGGGAATGAGCAGTTCTTC. Protein sequence: CASSLMGGNEQFF.

This clone has just one count. Other DNA sequences in the sample encode the same CDR3. This chain joins TRBV12-3 or TRBV12-4 and TRBJ1-1, with D possibly TRBD1 on 6 matching bases. Trimming took off 4 bases at V and 8 bases at J, with 8 bases between the two ends. The CDR3 is 11 amino acids. CDR3 nucleotide sequence: TGTGCCAGCAGTTCCAGGGGAGAAGCTTTCTTT. This encodes CASSSRGEAFF.

The genes are TRBV5-6 and TRBJ1-1; weak D call: TRBD1 (6 bases). Trimming shortened V by 3 bases and J by 8 bases, and 14 bases separated the two germline ends. Per germline, CDR1 SGHDT and CDR2 YYEEEE. The CDR3 has 13 amino acids. The CDR3 sequence is CASSWQGTGEAFF. As DNA, the CDR3 is TGTGCCAGCAGCTGGCAGGGGACGGGCGAAGCTTTCTTT.

V usage is TRBV2 and J usage is TRBJ2-1, with 12 bases identical to TRBD2. The CDR3 has 19 amino acids. Looked up from germline, CDR1 is SNHLY and CDR2 is FYNNEI. V lost 5 bases to trimming and J lost 0 bases; unmatched junction nucleotides: 11. The CDR3 region is CASSPGLAGFDSSYNEQFF. Here the CDR3 DNA reads TGTGCCAGCAGTCCCGGACTAGCGGGGTTCGATAGCTCCTACAATGAGCAGTTCTTC.